This T cell receptor beta chain was recovered during a study of OX40 agonist ivuxolimab in advanced cancers. Study-level points and caveats: Expanded peripheral T cells had an undetermined antigen specificity. CD4+ and CD8+ T cells in blood underwent clonal expansion by week 6 at 0.1 to 3.0 mg/kg.

Samples were taken at baseline and on day 1 of cycles 4 and 7. Sequenced by immunoSEQ multiplex PCR; TCRdb stores in-frame clones only, minus some. The sample contains approximately 72,000 clones, roughly 84% of which appear only once. This clone appeared once. Its cognate antigen is unknown. The source material was CD4+ or CD8+ T cells sorted from blood, sampled in a trial of the OX40 agonist ivuxolimab. This receptor was identified in an adult with an advanced solid tumor such as melanoma, head and neck, liver or kidney cancer.

The CDR3 coding sequence is TGTGCCAGCAGCCACGAGGGTTCCCGGGCGGAGACCCAGTACTTC. Its protein is CASSHEGSRAETQYF. This chain connects TRBV28 to TRBJ2-5; tentative D call: TRBD2 (5 bases). V dropped 6 bases and J dropped 5 bases, with 19 bases sitting between them. CDR1 is MDHEN, CDR2 SYDVKM, per germline. This CDR3 contains 15 residues.